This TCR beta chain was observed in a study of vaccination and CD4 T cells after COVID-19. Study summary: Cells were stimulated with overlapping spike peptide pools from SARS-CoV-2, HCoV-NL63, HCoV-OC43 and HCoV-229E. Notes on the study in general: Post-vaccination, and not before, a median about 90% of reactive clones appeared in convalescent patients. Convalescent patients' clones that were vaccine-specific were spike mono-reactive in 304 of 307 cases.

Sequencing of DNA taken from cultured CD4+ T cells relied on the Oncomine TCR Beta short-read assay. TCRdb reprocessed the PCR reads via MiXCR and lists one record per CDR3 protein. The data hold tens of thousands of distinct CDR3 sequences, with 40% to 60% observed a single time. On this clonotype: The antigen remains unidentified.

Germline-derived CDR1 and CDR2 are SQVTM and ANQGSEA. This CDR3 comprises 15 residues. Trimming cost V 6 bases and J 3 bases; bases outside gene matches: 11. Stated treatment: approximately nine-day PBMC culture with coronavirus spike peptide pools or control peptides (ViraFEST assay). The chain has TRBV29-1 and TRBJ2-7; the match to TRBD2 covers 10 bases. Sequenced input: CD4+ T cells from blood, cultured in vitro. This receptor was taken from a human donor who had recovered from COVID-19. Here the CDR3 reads CSVWDPSGSNYEQYF. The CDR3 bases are TGCAGCGTATGGGACCCTAGCGGGAGTAACTACGAGCAGTACTTC.